This TCR beta chain was found in a study of shared clonotypes between healthy human individuals. Study context: The composition of the donors was two women and a few men aged 18 to 49. Overall study findings and caveats: When naive CD4 clonotypes were compared across several donors, 4% to 6.5% were shared.

Notes on this clone: Its antigen remains unknown. Other DNA sequences in this specimen translate into the identical CDR3.

Naive CD4+ cells were CD45RA-selected; the remaining cells were memory. Generated by immunoSEQ multiplex PCR, the TCRdb table keeps only in-frame clones and is missing some. In the table there are 2,500,000 or so clones, approximately 90% of which are singletons. The CDR3 has 11 residues. Germline CDR1 MNHEY, CDR2 SVGAGI. V lost 4 bases to trimming and J lost 9 bases; unmatched junction nucleotides: 0. This clonotype was sampled from a man in his late teens or twenties in good health. Some clones in this sample may be carry-over from other donors' samples. This chain connects TRBV6-5 to TRBJ2-1, with 7 bases that match TRBD1. Sequencing used naive CD4+ T cells from PBMCs. Subset denoted: CD45RA+ positively selected. The CDR3, as DNA: TGTGCCAGCAGTTCAGGGGGTGAGCAGTTCTTC. Amino acids: CASSSGGEQFF.